This TCR beta chain came from a study of blood T cell repertoires in COVID-19. TCRdb's table, derived via immunoSEQ multiplex PCR, lists solely in-frame clones and lacks some. The sample lists about 300,000 clones, 70% to 90% occurring once. The CDR3 has 12 residues. Per the germline V gene, CDR1 is LGHDT and CDR2 is YNNKEL (reference sequence). V was trimmed by 4 bases and J by 10 bases, leaving 11 bases between them. The chain has TRBV3-1 (or the pseudogene TRBV3-2) and TRBJ2-1; D perhaps matches TRBD2 (5 bases). Input material: peripheral blood. The sequence derives from a man aged 18-30 years who had recovered from COVID-19. CDR3 protein: CASSLGRVEQFF. The CDR3, as DNA: TGTGCCAGCAGCCTAGGGCGGGTGGAGCAGTTCTTC.